Listed here are 8 T cell receptor beta chains from one sample, sequenced in a study of blood T cells in healthy people across ages. PCR was performed a second time for about 7 to 11 cycles using a sample-barcoded 5' primer and a J-beta primer mix. From the 5' RACE reads, TCRdb called clonotypes with MiXCR, one entry per CDR3 protein. The sample consists of under 800,000 distinct CDR3 sequences, more than 40% of them appearing once. Sequencing used blood. The receptors here all came from a woman aged 55-69 years in good health.

Concerning this clonotype itself: A read error may be the cause here, since a much bigger clone is one base away. The chain uses TRBV7-2 and TRBJ2-5; 9 bases are a match to TRBD2. V trimming: 2 bases; J trimming: 11 bases; junction bases outside the gene matches: 6. The CDR3 covers 13 residues. CDR1 is SGHTA, CDR2 FQGNSA, per germline. The CDR3 spells CASSLTNAGGQYF. The CDR3 coding sequence is TGTGCCAGCAGCTTAACTAACGCGGGGGGGCAGTACTTC.

This clonotype was observed at least ten times. V usage is TRBV6-2 or TRBV6-3 and J usage is TRBJ2-7, with 7 bases that match TRBD2. The CDR3 length is 13 residues. V dropped 6 bases and J dropped 7; count of bases not matched to a gene: 9. In germline, CDR1 is MNHEY, CDR2 SVGEGT. The CDR3: CASRTLLAQEQYF. CDR3 nucleotide sequence: TGTGCCAGCAGAACATTACTAGCGCAAGAGCAGTACTTC.

The chain joins TRBV12-3 or TRBV12-4 to TRBJ1-6; 7 bases fit TRBD1. J gave up 6 bases and V 8 bases, and 10 bases lay outside the gene matches. This CDR3 contains 15 residues. The CDR3 loop reads CASRFTGEGNSPLHF. CDR3 nucleotides: TGTGCCAGCCGCTTTACAGGGGAGGGTAATTCACCCCTCCACTTT.

The chain joins TRBV3-1 to TRBJ2-1; TRBD2 aligns across 9 bases. The CDR3 extends over 17 amino acids. Germline V gives CDR1 LGHDT, CDR2 YNNKEL (reference sequence). The trim removed 0 bases at V and 4 bases at J, leaving 7 bases unmatched. CDR3 sequence (DNA): TGTGCCAGCAGCCAAGAAAGGAGCGGGGGGATATACAATGAGCAGTTCTTC. It specifies CASSQERSGGIYNEQFF.

This sequence joins TRBV4-1 and TRBJ1-1; TRBD1 is a possible D gene (6 bases). The CDR3 totals 14 residues. Per the germline V gene, CDR1 is MGHRA and CDR2 is YSYEKL. The V and J ends lost 1 base and 4 bases respectively, with 10 bases between them. This CDR3 is CASSQAGEGTEAFF. CDR3 nucleotide sequence: TGCGCCAGCAGCCAAGCAGGGGAGGGCACTGAAGCTTTCTTT.

There are a few counts of this clonotype. The V call is TRBV20-1, the J call TRBJ2-7; 11 bases match TRBD2. The V and J ends lost 0 bases and 7 bases, in that order; junction bases with no gene match: 11. Germline V CDR1 and CDR2: DFQATT, SNEGSKA (reference sequence). There are 16 residues in the CDR3. CDR3 in DNA: TGCAGTGCTAGAGAACTAGCGGGAGCTCCCTACAATGAGCAGTACTTC. Translation: CSARELAGAPYNEQYF.

This sequence joins TRBV5-1 and TRBJ2-3; D tentatively reads TRBD1 or TRBD2 (5 bases each). V lost 3 bases to trimming and J lost 0 bases, with 14 bases between them. Germline CDR1 SGHRS, CDR2 YFSETQ. This CDR3 contains 16 residues. CDR3 amino acids: CASSWDGDLSTDTQYF. The DNA of the CDR3 is TGCGCCAGCAGCTGGGACGGGGACCTAAGCACAGATACGCAGTATTTT.

This clonotype was seen more than once but under ten times. V and J are TRBV3-1 and TRBJ2-1, with TRBD1 matching 7 bases. Per germline, CDR1 LGHDT and CDR2 YNNKEL (reference sequence). The CDR3 runs to 15 residues. V trimming: 3 bases; J trimming: 4 bases; junction bases outside the gene matches: 6. The CDR3 sequence is CASSHTGVAYNEQFF. CDR3 nucleotides: TGTGCCAGCAGCCATACAGGGGTGGCTTACAATGAGCAGTTCTTC.